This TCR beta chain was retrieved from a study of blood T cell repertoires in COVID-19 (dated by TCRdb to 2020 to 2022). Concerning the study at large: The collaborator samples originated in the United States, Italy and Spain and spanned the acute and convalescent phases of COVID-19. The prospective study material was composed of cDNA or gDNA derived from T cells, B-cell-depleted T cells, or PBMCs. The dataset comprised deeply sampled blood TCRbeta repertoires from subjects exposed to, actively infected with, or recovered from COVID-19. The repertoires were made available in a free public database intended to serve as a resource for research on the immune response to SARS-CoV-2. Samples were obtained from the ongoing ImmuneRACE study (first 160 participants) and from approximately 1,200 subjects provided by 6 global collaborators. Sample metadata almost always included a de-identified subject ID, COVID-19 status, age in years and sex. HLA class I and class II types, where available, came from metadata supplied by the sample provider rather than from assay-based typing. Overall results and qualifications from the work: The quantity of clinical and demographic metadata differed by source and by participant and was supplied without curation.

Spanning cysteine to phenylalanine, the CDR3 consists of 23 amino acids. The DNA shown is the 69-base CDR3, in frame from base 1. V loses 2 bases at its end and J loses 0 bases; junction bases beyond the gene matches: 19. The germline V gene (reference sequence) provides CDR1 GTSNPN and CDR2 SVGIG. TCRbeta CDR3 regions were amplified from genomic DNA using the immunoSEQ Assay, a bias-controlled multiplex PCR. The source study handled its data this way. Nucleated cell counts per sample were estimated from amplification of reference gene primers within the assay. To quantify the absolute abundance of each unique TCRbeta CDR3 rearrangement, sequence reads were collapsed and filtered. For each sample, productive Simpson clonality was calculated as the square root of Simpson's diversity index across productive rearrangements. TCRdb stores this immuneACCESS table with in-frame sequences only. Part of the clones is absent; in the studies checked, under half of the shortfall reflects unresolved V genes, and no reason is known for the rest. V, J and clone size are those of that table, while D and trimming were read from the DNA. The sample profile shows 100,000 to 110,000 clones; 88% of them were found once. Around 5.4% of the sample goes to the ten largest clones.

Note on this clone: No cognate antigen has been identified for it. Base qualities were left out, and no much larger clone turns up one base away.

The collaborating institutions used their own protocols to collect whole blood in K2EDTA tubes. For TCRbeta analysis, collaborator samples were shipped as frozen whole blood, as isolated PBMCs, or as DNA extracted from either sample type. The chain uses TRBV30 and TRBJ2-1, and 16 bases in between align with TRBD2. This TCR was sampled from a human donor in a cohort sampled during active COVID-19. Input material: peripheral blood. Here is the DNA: TGTGCCTGGAGTAAGGAGGGACTAGCGGGAGGGAAGAAACCTTCGAGCTCCTACAATGAGCAGTTCTTC. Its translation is CAWSKEGLAGGKKPSSSYNEQFF. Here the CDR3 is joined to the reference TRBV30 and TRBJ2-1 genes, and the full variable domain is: SQTIHQWPATLVQPVGSPLSLECTVEGTSNPNLYWYRQAAGRGLQLLFYSVGIGQISSEVPQNLSASRPQDRQFILSSKKLLLSDSGFYLCAWSKEGLAGGKKPSSSYNEQFFGPGTRLTVL.